Listed below are T cell receptor beta chains from one sample, sequenced in a study of blood T cell repertoires in COVID-19. TCRdb keeps only in-frame clones here, not all; method: immunoSEQ multiplex PCR. Of approximately 280,000 clones in the sample, 90% were seen once. Sequences were obtained from peripheral blood. Receptor source: a woman aged 30 to 39 with COVID-19, enrolled during active disease. Each CDR3 is given with its conserved first and last residue. The D gene is left open where the match is weak. Clone size is stated in some rows and not others, as once, few, many or a class when expanded.

J gene,clone size,V gene,D gene,CDR3 DNA,CDR3 protein
TRBJ2-7,-,TRBV7-2,TRBD2,TGTGCCAGCAGCCCGTACGGGGGGAGCTCCTACGAGCAGTACTTC,CASSPYGGSSYEQYF
TRBJ2-7,once,TRBV5-1,TRBD1,TGCGCCAGCAGGAGGTTGGGACAGGGAGGAGGCGAGCAGTACTTC,CASRRLGQGGGEQYF
TRBJ2-2,-,TRBV27,TRBD2,TGTGCCAGCAGCCTTCGGGGGGAGATCGGGGAGCTGTTTTTT,CASSLRGEIGELFF
TRBJ2-7,-,TRBV28,TRBD1,TGTGCCAGCAGTTTGTGGAGAACAGGGGGCTACGAGCAGTACTTC,CASSLWRTGGYEQYF
TRBJ1-4,-,TRBV28,-,TGTGCCAGCAGCCTGGCGGGAAATGAAAAACTGTTTTTT,CASSLAGNEKLFF
TRBJ1-6,-,TRBV9,-,TGTGCCAGCAGCGCCTATCGACGGGATAATTCACCCCTCCACTTT,CASSAYRRDNSPLHF
TRBJ2-1,-,TRBV5-6,TRBD2,TGTGCCAGCAGCTTGACGGGAGGATCCTACAATGAGCAGTTCTTC,CASSLTGGSYNEQFF
TRBJ2-3,-,TRBV29-1,-,TGCAGCGCCCAATCCGTGGGCAGGCCGGCGACAGATACGCAGTATTTT,CSAQSVGRPATDTQYF
TRBJ1-5,once,TRBV7-9,-,TGTGCCAGCAGCTTAGCCCGGGACTATACACCCCAGCATTTT,CASSLARDYTPQHF
TRBJ2-3,-,TRBV25-1,TRBD1,TGTGCCAGGGTCGCGCGGACAGGGCCAGATACGCAGTATTTT,CARVARTGPDTQYF
TRBJ1-1,many,TRBV25-1,-,TGTGCCAGCAGTTGGCGGGACACTGAAGCTTTCTTT,CASSWRDTEAFF
TRBJ2-1,-,TRBV21-1,-,TGTGCCAGCAGCAATCTGAAGACTAGCGGGAGCAACGTATGGAATGAGCAGTTCTTC,CASSNLKTSGSNVWNEQFF
TRBJ2-7,-,TRBV19,-,TGTGCCAGTAGTATAGAACCTAGCGAATCCTACGAGCAGTACTTC,CASSIEPSESYEQYF
TRBJ2-7,-,TRBV4-3,TRBD1,TGCGCCAGCAGCCAAGATCCTCCAGGGGGCTCCTACGAGCAGTACTTC,CASSQDPPGGSYEQYF
TRBJ2-5,-,TRBV9,-,TGTGCCAGCCAACGGGGAGCCGGGAAGGAGACCCAGTACTTC,CASQRGAGKETQYF
TRBJ2-3,-,TRBV2,-,TGTGCCAGCAGTGACCAGGGAGGAACAGATACGCAGTATTTT,CASSDQGGTDTQYF
TRBJ2-2,-,TRBV18,TRBD1,TGTGCCAGCTCACCAAAGGACAGGGCGACCGGGGAGCTGTTTTTT,CASSPKDRATGELFF
TRBJ2-7,once,TRBV7-9,TRBD2,TGTGCCAGCAGCTCCGGACTAGCGGAGAGCTACGAGCAGTACTTC,CASSSGLAESYEQYF
TRBJ2-1,-,TRBV25-1,-,TGTGCCAGCTCGGGGTTCTGGGGCAATGAGCAGTTCTTC,CASSGFWGNEQFF
TRBJ2-7,-,TRBV28,TRBD2,TGTGCCAGCAGCCCCACCGGGATAGCGGGCTACGAGCAGTACTTC,CASSPTGIAGYEQYF
TRBJ2-1,-,TRBV7-3,-,TGTGCCAGCAGCGGATCCGGGATCGTCAATGAGCAGTTCTTC,CASSGSGIVNEQFF
TRBJ2-1,-,TRBV12-3/TRBV12-4,TRBD2,TGTGCCAGCACCTTAGCGGGAGATGAGCAGTTCTTC,CASTLAGDEQFF
TRBJ2-5,-,TRBV6-6,-,TGTGCCAGCACCGAGAGGGGGACGCAGACCCAGTACTTC,CASTERGTQTQYF
TRBJ2-5,once,TRBV28,TRBD2,TGTGCCAGCAGTTTCCCGAGCGGGAGGGGGGCGACCCAGTACTTC,CASSFPSGRGATQYF
TRBJ2-7,-,TRBV12-3/TRBV12-4,TRBD1,TGTGCCAGCAGAAGTGGACAGGGCTACGAGCAGTACTTC,CASRSGQGYEQYF
TRBJ2-2,-,TRBV28,-,TGTGCCAGCCAGGGGAGGGCCGGGGAGCTGTTTTTT,CASQGRAGELFF
TRBJ1-3,-,TRBV14,TRBD1,TGTGCCAGCAGCCAAGATCTTTGGGGACAGGGGGCGCTTGGAAACACCATATATTTT,CASSQDLWGQGALGNTIYF
TRBJ1-5,-,TRBV10-3,-,TGTGCCATCGCGCAGGGTTTGGAAAGCAATCAGCCCCAGCATTTT,CAIAQGLESNQPQHF
TRBJ2-5,-,TRBV19,TRBD2,TGTGCCAGTAGTAGACGGACTAGTTGGGAAGAGACCCAGTACTTC,CASSRRTSWEETQYF
TRBJ1-5,-,TRBV2,TRBD1,TGTGCCAGCAGTCCTCAACAGGGGCAGCCCCAGCATTTT,CASSPQQGQPQHF
TRBJ1-2,-,TRBV2,TRBD1,TGTGCCAGCAGTTGGGGGACAGGGGGTAGCTATGGCTACACCTTC,CASSWGTGGSYGYTF
TRBJ2-1,-,TRBV4-1,TRBD2,TGCGCCAGCAGCCCTCCGGGACTAGCGGGGGACGCCTACAATGAGCAGTTCTTC,CASSPPGLAGDAYNEQFF
TRBJ1-5,few,TRBV2,TRBD1,TGTGCCAGCAGTTACCGGGACAGGGTTCAGCCCCAGCATTTT,CASSYRDRVQPQHF
TRBJ2-7,-,TRBV10-2,TRBD2,TGCGCCAGCACGGGGGGAATCATGTACGAGCAGTACTTC,CASTGGIMYEQYF
TRBJ2-1,few,TRBV19,TRBD2,TGTGCCAGTAGTATCGGGGGGGACTACAATGAGCAGTTCTTC,CASSIGGDYNEQFF
TRBJ2-5,-,TRBV20-1,-,TGCAGTGCTCCGCGGCAAGAGACCCAGTACTTC,CSAPRQETQYF
TRBJ2-7,few,TRBV7-6,-,TGTGCCAGCAGCTTTTCGGACACTCGGTACGAGCAGTACTTC,CASSFSDTRYEQYF
TRBJ2-7,-,TRBV15,-,TGTGCCACCAGCAGGGGGCTTCCAGGGAACGAGCAGTACTTC,CATSRGLPGNEQYF
TRBJ2-5,-,TRBV11-2,-,TGTGCCAGCAGCTCCATGGTCAGAGGGAAGACCCAGTACTTC,CASSSMVRGKTQYF
TRBJ1-4,-,TRBV7-2,-,TGTGCCAGCAGCTTAGTGGCTAGGGAAAAACTGTTTTTT,CASSLVAREKLFF
TRBJ2-7,once,TRBV6-5,TRBD2,TGTGCCAGCATCGCCTCGGGGGGGAACGAGCAGTACTTC,CASIASGGNEQYF
TRBJ1-4,-,TRBV27,-,TGTGCCAGCAGTTTACAGGACAGCGACCGGTCGAAACTGTTTTTT,CASSLQDSDRSKLFF
TRBJ2-2,-,TRBV4-1,TRBD1,TGCGCCAGCAGCCAAGGGGCAGCGCGACAGGGGGAATCCGGGGAGCTGTTTTTT,CASSQGAARQGESGELFF
TRBJ1-2,-,TRBV6-5,-,TGTGCCAGCAGGGGAAGACAGAGCAACTATGGCTACACCTTC,CASRGRQSNYGYTF
TRBJ1-4,-,TRBV27,TRBD1,TGTGCCAGCAGTGACAGGGGGCCGGGTGAAAAACTGTTTTTT,CASSDRGPGEKLFF
TRBJ2-1,-,TRBV19,TRBD1,TGTGCCAGTAGTAATAGGGGACAGGGGTATTTCAATGAGCAGTTCTTC,CASSNRGQGYFNEQFF
TRBJ1-1,-,TRBV19,-,TGTGCCAGTATAAATCCGGGTCGAACAACTGAAGCTTTCTTT,CASINPGRTTEAFF
TRBJ2-7,-,TRBV5-1,TRBD2,TGCGCCAGCAGCCCCCAGACTAGCGGACCGACCTACGAGCAGTACTTC,CASSPQTSGPTYEQYF
TRBJ1-5,-,TRBV20-1,-,TGCAGTGCTAGTAGGGGGACCAATCAGCCCCAGCATTTT,CSASRGTNQPQHF
TRBJ2-7,-,TRBV30,TRBD2,TGTGCCTGGAGTGTAGCCGGGGGGTACGAGCAGTACTTC,CAWSVAGGYEQYF
TRBJ2-7,-,TRBV5-5,TRBD2,TGTGCCAGCAGCTTGAGACTAGCGGGGGGCTACGAGCAGTACTTC,CASSLRLAGGYEQYF
TRBJ2-2,-,TRBV30,TRBD1,TGTGCCTGGAGCTTGACAGGGCTGGCCGGGGAGCTGTTTTTT,CAWSLTGLAGELFF
TRBJ1-1,-,TRBV5-8,-,TGTGCCAGCAGCCGGGACATACCTGCAGCTTTCTTT,CASSRDIPAAFF
TRBJ2-1,-,TRBV12-5,-,TGTGCTAGTGGTTTGATCCCCGATGGGGCAGAATCCTCAAATGAGCAGTTCTTC,CASGLIPDGAESSNEQFF
TRBJ1-6,-,TRBV11-2,-,TGTGCCAGCAGCTTAGGCGGCCAGGGTAATTCACCCCTCCACTTT,CASSLGGQGNSPLHF